This entry lists 22 T cell receptor beta chains sequenced from one sample in a study of OX40 agonist ivuxolimab in advanced cancers. Repertoires were generated with immunoSEQ multiplex PCR, while TCRdb's copy carries only in-frame clones and drops some. Counted here are 71,000 or so clones, around nine tenths occurring once; the ten biggest clones make up approximately 0.76%. The specimen comprised CD4+ or CD8+ T cells sorted from blood, sampled in a trial of the OX40 agonist ivuxolimab. Receptors were obtained from an adult with an advanced solid tumor such as melanoma, head and neck, liver or kidney cancer.

The rearrangement links TRBV7-6 to TRBJ2-1; 11 nucleotides agree with TRBD2. J was trimmed by 7 bases and V by 1 base; bases with no gene match: 3. Germline lookup yields CDR1 SGHVS and CDR2 FNYEAQ. This CDR3 comprises 15 residues. The CDR3 DNA is TGTGCCAGCAGCTTAGTAGCGGGGGGGCCAAATGAGCAGTTCTTC. Translated, it gives CASSLVAGGPNEQFF. The full variable domain, its missing parts supplied by reference TRBV7-6 and TRBJ2-1, is GAGVSQSPRYKVTKRGQDVALRCDPISGHVSLYWYRQALGQGPEFLTYFNYEAQQDKSGLPNDRFSAERPEGSISTLTIQRTEQRDSAMYRCASSLVAGGPNEQFFGPGTRLTVL.

The V call is TRBV4-3, the J call TRBJ2-6; no firm D call. V lost 2 bases and J lost 3, with 20 bases in between. Germline CDR1 reads LGHNA; CDR2 reads YSLEER. The CDR3 is made up of 19 amino acids. The CDR3 here is CASSQSPPSRRSGANVLTF. The CDR3 coding sequence is TGCGCCAGCAGCCAATCCCCCCCTTCCAGGCGGAGTGGGGCCAACGTCCTGACTTTC.

The chain has TRBV5-1 and TRBJ2-3, with no clear D. The V end lost 4 bases, the J end lost 0 bases, and 12 bases lay between the germline ends. This CDR3 is 15 amino acids long. Germline assignment: CDR1 SGHRS and CDR2 YFSETQ. The CDR3 sequence is CASSLDPSSTDTQYF. In DNA, the CDR3 is TGCGCCAGCAGCCTCGACCCCTCCAGCACAGATACGCAGTATTTT. The whole variable domain, remainder taken from reference TRBV5-1 and TRBJ2-3, is KAGVTQTPRYLIKTRGQQVTLSCSPISGHRSVSWYQQTPGQGLQFLFEYFSETQRNKGNFPGRFSGRQFSNSRSEMNVSTLELGDSALYLCASSLDPSSTDTQYFGPGTRLTVL.

The chain links TRBV15 to TRBJ1-5; D not certain. Per the germline V gene, CDR1 is LNHNV and CDR2 is YYDKDF (reference sequence). The CDR3 totals 15 residues. With 0 bases removed from V and 9 bases from J, the gap between germline ends came to 15 bases. CDR3 coding DNA: TGTGCCACCAGCAGAGATCTCAAGGGTACTTGGCCCCAGCATTTT. Protein: CATSRDLKGTWPQHF. The variable domain in full, with the rest retrieved from reference TRBV15 and TRBJ1-5, is DAMVIQNPRYQVTQFGKPVTLSCSQTLNHNVMYWYQQKSSQAPKLLFHYYDKDFNNEADTPDNFQSRRPNTSFCFLDIRSPGLGDTAMYLCATSRDLKGTWPQHFGDGTRLSIL.

The chain carries TRBV5-6 and TRBJ2-1, with a tentative D call TRBD1 (7 bases). The CDR3 runs to 16 residues. The V end lost 2 bases, the J end lost 2 bases, and 14 bases lay between the germline ends. CDR1 is SGHDT, CDR2 YYEEEE, per germline. For the CDR3, the DNA is TGTGCCAGCAGCTTAGGGGGGCAGGGGGCCTACAATGAGCAGTTCTTC. This gives the protein CASSLGGQGAYNEQFF.

The V and J genes are TRBV7-9 and TRBJ1-4; D is undetermined. The germline gives CDR1 SEHNR, CDR2 FQNEAQ (reference sequence). V lost 3 bases to trimming and J lost 7 bases, with 12 bases between them. There are 14 residues in the CDR3. The CDR3 spells CASSFLDGVEKLFF. The CDR3 DNA follows: TGTGCCAGCAGCTTTCTCGATGGTGTTGAAAAACTGTTTTTT.

This chain uses TRBV30 with TRBJ2-5; 10 nucleotides align to TRBD2. V gave up 0 bases and J gave up 4 bases; unmatched junction bases: 2. The CDR3 runs 14 residues. From germline, CDR1 is GTSNPN and CDR2 SVGIG (reference sequence). Written as DNA, the CDR3 is TGTGCCTGGAGTGTACGACTAGCGGGAGAGACCCAGTACTTC. This gives the protein CAWSVRLAGETQYF.

This rearrangement joins TRBV4-3 to TRBJ1-4; 7 bases match TRBD1. This CDR3 is built from 15 residues. The germline CDR1 and CDR2 sequences are LGHNA and YSLEER. J was trimmed by 3 bases and V by 2 bases; bases with no gene match: 3. The DNA of the CDR3 is TGCGCCAGCAGCCAATTCGACAGGGCTAATGAAAAACTGTTTTTT. This translates into CASSQFDRANEKLFF.

This clone was counted between two and nine times. This chain links TRBV7-3 with TRBJ1-6; D is undetermined. In germline, CDR1 is SGHTA, CDR2 FQGTGA. V dropped 1 base and J dropped 5 bases, with 6 bases sitting between them. CDR3 length: 14 residues. The CDR3 DNA follows: TGTGCCAGCAGCTTAAAAGCCAATAATTCACCCCTCCACTTT. Translation: CASSLKANNSPLHF.

The V gene is TRBV10-3, the J gene TRBJ1-6; D possibly corresponds to TRBD1 (5 bases). Per the germline V gene, CDR1 is ENHRY and CDR2 is SYGVKD. V lost 2 bases, J lost 5 bases, and 10 bases lay in between. The CDR3 runs to 15 residues. The CDR3 region is CAISETGTNNSPLHF. CDR3 nucleotide sequence: TGTGCCATCAGTGAGACCGGGACTAATAATTCACCCCTCCACTTT.

In its sample, this clone ranks as medium-sized. The V and J genes are TRBV4-3 and TRBJ2-1, with TRBD2 matching 9 bases. Germline values: CDR1 LGHNA, CDR2 YSLEER. The CDR3 totals 19 residues. With V trimmed by 0 bases and J by 3 bases, 12 bases remained unmatched. CDR3 loop: CASSQDQRASGVYYNEQFF. For the CDR3, the DNA is TGCGCCAGCAGCCAAGATCAGAGGGCTAGCGGGGTATACTACAATGAGCAGTTCTTC.

As DNA, the CDR3 is TGTGCCAGCAGCTTAGAACAGGGGCACTATGGCTACACCTTC. It yields the protein CASSLEQGHYGYTF. The J gene is TRBJ1-2, the V gene TRBV7-9; the match to TRBD1 covers 7 bases. The CDR3 sequence is 14 residues long. The germline V gene has CDR1 SEHNR and CDR2 FQNEAQ (reference sequence). J was trimmed by 3 bases and V by 1 base; bases with no gene match: 2.

This clone was observed a few times. The chain couples TRBV5-1 to TRBJ2-6, with unresolved D. This CDR3 is 16 amino acids long. Germline V gives CDR1 SGHRS, CDR2 YFSETQ. V dropped 0 bases and J dropped 2 bases, with 9 bases sitting between them. CDR3 DNA sequence: TGCGCCAGCAGCTTGGATCCGCGGCCTGGGGCCAACGTCCTGACTTTC. This gives the protein CASSLDPRPGANVLTF.

The rearrangement joins TRBV4-1 to TRBJ1-2; 7 nucleotides match TRBD1. From germline, CDR1 is MGHRA and CDR2 YSYEKL. After removal of 1 base from V and 3 bases from J, the junction contained 2 bases not matched to a gene. The CDR3 loop spans 14 amino acids. The CDR3 sequence: CASSQVTGYYGYTF. The CDR3 DNA follows: TGCGCCAGCAGCCAAGTGACAGGGTACTATGGCTACACCTTC.

The rearrangement joins TRBV7-6 to TRBJ2-7, with TRBD2 matching over 8 bases. From germline, CDR1 is SGHVS and CDR2 FNYEAQ. The CDR3 runs to 15 residues. The ends lost 5 bases at V and 2 bases at J; junction bases unmatched: 8. The CDR3 spells CASSNVGAGAYEQYF. The CDR3 nucleotides read TGTGCCAGCAGCAACGTCGGAGCGGGAGCCTACGAGCAGTACTTC.

CDR3 nucleotide sequence: TGCAGCGTTCCTCCTAGCGGGCAAAACACCGGGGAGCTGTTTTTT. Its protein product is CSVPPSGQNTGELFF. This rearrangement joins TRBV29-1 to TRBJ2-2; 8 bases line up with TRBD2. Germline trimming cut 5 bases from V and 2 bases from J; bases unmatched to any gene: 7. Germline lookup yields CDR1 SQVTM and CDR2 ANQGSEA. The length of the CDR3 is 15 residues.

The V call is TRBV28, the J call TRBJ2-7; a possible D gene is TRBD1 (6 bases). The CDR3 covers 15 residues. Germline lookup yields CDR1 MDHEN and CDR2 SYDVKM. The V end was cut by 4 bases, the J end by 6 bases, with 19 bases between. The CDR3, as DNA: TGTGCCAGCAGTTCGGGACACCCAACCGACCCCGAGCAGTACTTC. It specifies CASSSGHPTDPEQYF.

This chain joins TRBV7-9 and TRBJ2-7; a weak D match, TRBD1 (5 bases). Germline assignment: CDR1 SEHNR and CDR2 FQNEAQ (reference sequence). The length of the CDR3 is 13 residues. The V gene lost 7 bases and the J gene lost 6 bases, with 16 bases spanning the gap. Written as DNA, the CDR3 is TGTGCCAGCATAGGCCCCGCAGGGCGCGAGCAGTACTTC. Amino acid sequence: CASIGPAGREQYF.

The J gene is TRBJ2-4, the V gene TRBV2; no clear D gene. Germline V gene lookup returns CDR1 SNHLY and CDR2 FYNNEI. The CDR3 runs to 14 residues. V dropped 2 bases and J dropped 0 bases, with 5 bases sitting between them. The CDR3 region is CASSETVAKNIQYF. The CDR3 nucleotides read TGTGCCAGCAGTGAAACAGTAGCCAAAAACATTCAGTACTTC.

This clone was seen just once. The gene calls are TRBV9 and TRBJ1-4; 7 positions match TRBD1. The V and J ends lost 4 bases and 8 bases, in that order; junction bases with no gene match: 11. The CDR3 has 15 residues. CDR1 and CDR2 from the germline V gene are SGDLS and YYNGEE. The CDR3 spells CASSLSTGNREKLFF. The CDR3 DNA reads TGTGCCAGCAGCCTCTCGACAGGGAACCGAGAAAAACTGTTTTTT. Drawing the rest from reference TRBV9 and TRBJ1-4, the complete variable domain is DSGVTQTPKHLITATGQRVTLRCSPRSGDLSVYWYQQSLDQGLQFLIQYYNGEERAKGNILERFSAQQFPDLHSELNLSSLELGDSALYFCASSLSTGNREKLFFGSGTQLSVL.

J is TRBJ1-6 and V is TRBV28; TRBD1 agrees at 7 bases. Trimming cost V 5 bases and J 5 bases; bases outside gene matches: 3. The CDR3 covers 14 residues. From germline, CDR1 is MDHEN and CDR2 SYDVKM. CDR3 protein: CASSITGDNSPLHF. The CDR3 DNA is TGTGCCAGCAGTATCACAGGGGATAATTCACCCCTCCACTTT.

The chain employs TRBV5-4 and TRBJ2-7, with 12 bases fitting TRBD1. Germline trimming cut 5 bases from V and 5 bases from J; bases unmatched to any gene: 5. The CDR3 length is 14 residues. The germline CDR1 and CDR2 sequences are SGHNT and YYREEE (reference sequence). The CDR3 region is CASRNGTGGHEQYF. The CDR3 bases are TGTGCCAGCAGAAACGGGACAGGGGGCCACGAGCAGTACTTC.